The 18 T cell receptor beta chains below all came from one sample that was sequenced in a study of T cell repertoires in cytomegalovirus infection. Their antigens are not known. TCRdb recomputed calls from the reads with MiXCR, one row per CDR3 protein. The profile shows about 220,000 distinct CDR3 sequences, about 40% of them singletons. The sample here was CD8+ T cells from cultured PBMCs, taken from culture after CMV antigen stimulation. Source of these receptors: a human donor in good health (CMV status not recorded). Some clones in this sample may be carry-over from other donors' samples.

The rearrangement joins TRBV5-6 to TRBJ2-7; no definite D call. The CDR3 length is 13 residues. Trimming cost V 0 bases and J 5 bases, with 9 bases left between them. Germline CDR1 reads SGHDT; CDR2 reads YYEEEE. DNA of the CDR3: TGTGCCAGCAGCTTGGTCCGCAGCCACGAGCAGTACTTC. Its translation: CASSLVRSHEQYF. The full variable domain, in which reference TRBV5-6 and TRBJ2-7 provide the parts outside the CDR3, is DAGVTQSPTHLIKTRGQQVTLRCSPKSGHDTVSWYQQALGQGPQFIFQYYEEEERQRGNFPDRFSGHQFPNYSSELNVNALLLGDSALYLCASSLVRSHEQYFGPGTRLTVT.

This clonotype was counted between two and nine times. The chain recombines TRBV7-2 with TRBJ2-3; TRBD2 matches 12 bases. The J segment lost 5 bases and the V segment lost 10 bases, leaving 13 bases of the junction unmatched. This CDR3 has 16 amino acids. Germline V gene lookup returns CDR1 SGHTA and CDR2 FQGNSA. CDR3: CAISLAGGEVRDTQYF. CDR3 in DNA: TGTGCCATCTCTCTAGCGGGAGGGGAGGTGAGAGATACGCAGTATTTT.

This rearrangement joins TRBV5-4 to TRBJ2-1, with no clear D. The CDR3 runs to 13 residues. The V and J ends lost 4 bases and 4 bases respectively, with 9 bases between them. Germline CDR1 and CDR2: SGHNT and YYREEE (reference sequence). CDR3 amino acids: CASSVSEYNEQFF. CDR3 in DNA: TGTGCCAGCAGCGTGTCAGAATACAATGAGCAGTTCTTC.

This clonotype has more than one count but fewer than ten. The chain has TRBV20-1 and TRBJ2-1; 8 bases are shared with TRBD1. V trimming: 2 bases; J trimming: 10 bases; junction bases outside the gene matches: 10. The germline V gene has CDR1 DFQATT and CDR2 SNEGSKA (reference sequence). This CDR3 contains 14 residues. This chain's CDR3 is CSARTRTGMREQFF. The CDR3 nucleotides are TGCAGTGCTAGAACAAGGACAGGGATGAGGGAGCAGTTCTTC.

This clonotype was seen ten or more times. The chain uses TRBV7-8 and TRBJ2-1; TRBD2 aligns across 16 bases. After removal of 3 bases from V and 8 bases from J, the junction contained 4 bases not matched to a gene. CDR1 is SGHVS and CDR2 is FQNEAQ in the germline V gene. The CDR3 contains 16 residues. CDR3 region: CASSFGTSGRAYEQFF. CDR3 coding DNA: TGTGCCAGCAGCTTTGGGACTAGCGGGAGGGCATATGAGCAGTTCTTC.

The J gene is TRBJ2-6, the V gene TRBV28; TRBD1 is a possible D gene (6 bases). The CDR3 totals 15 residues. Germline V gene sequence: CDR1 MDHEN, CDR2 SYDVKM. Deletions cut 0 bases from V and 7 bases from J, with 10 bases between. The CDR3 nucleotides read TGTGCCAGCAGTTTATGGGGGGCGCGAGCCAACGTCCTGACTTTC. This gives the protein CASSLWGARANVLTF.

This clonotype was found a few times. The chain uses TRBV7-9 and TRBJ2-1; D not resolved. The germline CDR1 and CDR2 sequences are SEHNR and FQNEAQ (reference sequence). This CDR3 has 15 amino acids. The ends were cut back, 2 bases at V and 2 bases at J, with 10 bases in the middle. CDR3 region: CASSLSSLPYNEQFF. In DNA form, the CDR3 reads TGTGCCAGCAGCTTATCCTCCTTACCCTACAATGAGCAGTTCTTC.

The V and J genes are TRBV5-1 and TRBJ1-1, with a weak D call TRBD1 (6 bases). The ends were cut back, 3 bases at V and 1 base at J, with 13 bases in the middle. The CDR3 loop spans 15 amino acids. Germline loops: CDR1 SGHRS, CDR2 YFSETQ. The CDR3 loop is CASSSYLRGNTEAFF. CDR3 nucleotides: TGCGCCAGCAGCTCCTATCTCAGGGGGAACACTGAAGCTTTCTTT.

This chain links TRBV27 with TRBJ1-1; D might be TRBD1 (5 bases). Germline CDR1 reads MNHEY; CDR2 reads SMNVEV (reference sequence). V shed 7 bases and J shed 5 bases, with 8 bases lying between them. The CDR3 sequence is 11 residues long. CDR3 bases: TGTGCCAGCATGAGGGGAACTGAAGCTTTCTTT. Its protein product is CASMRGTEAFF.

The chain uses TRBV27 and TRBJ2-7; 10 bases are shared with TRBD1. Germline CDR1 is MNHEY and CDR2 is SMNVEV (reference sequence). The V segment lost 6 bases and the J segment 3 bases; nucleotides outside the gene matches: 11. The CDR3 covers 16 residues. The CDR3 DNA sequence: TGTGCCAGCAGCCCCGGGACAGGGGAGAGTATCTACGAGCAGTACTTC. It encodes CASSPGTGESIYEQYF.

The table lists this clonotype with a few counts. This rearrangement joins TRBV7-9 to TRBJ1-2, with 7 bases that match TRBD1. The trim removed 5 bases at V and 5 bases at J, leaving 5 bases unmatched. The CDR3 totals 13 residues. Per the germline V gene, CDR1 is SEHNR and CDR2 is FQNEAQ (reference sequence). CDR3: CASSHAGGYGYTF. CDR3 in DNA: TGTGCCAGCAGCCACGCAGGGGGGTATGGCTACACCTTC.

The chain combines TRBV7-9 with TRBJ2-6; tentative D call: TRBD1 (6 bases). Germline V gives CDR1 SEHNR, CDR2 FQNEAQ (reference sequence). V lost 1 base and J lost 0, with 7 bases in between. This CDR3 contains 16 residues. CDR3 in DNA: TGTGCCAGCAGCTTAGGACAGGTCTCTGGGGCCAACGTCCTGACTTTC. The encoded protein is CASSLGQVSGANVLTF.

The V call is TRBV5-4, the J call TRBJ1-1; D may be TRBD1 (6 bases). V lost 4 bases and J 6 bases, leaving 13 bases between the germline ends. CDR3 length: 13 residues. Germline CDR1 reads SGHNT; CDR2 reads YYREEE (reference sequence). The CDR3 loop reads CASSIQGAPEAFF. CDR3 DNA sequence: TGTGCCAGCAGCATACAGGGAGCGCCTGAAGCTTTCTTT.

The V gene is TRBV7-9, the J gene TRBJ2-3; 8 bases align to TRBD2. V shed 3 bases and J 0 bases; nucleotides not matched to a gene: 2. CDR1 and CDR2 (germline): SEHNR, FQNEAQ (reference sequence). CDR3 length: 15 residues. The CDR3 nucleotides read TGTGCCAGCAGCTTCCCGGGAGGGAGCACAGATACGCAGTATTTT. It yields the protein CASSFPGGSTDTQYF.

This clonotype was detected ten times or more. The CDR3 loop reads CASSVDRATEAFF. The DNA of the CDR3 is TGTGCCAGCAGTGTGGACAGGGCCACTGAAGCTTTCTTT. The V gene is TRBV27, the J gene TRBJ1-1, with 8 positions matching TRBD1. Germline assignment: CDR1 MNHEY and CDR2 SMNVEV (reference sequence). Unmatched junction bases numbered 3, after V lost 5 bases and J lost 4 bases. The CDR3 has 13 residues.

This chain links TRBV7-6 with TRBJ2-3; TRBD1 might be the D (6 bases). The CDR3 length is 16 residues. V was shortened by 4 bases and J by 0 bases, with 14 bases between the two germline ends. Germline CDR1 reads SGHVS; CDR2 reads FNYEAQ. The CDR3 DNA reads TGTGCCAGCAGCTCATTGGACAGCTCTAGCACAGATACGCAGTATTTT. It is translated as CASSSLDSSSTDTQYF.

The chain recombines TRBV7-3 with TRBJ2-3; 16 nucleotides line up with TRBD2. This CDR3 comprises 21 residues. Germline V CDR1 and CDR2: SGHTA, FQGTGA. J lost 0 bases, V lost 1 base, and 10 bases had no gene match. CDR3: CASSLKADRGLAGGSTDTQYF. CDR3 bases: TGTGCCAGCAGCTTAAAAGCTGATAGGGGACTAGCGGGGGGGAGCACAGATACGCAGTATTTT.

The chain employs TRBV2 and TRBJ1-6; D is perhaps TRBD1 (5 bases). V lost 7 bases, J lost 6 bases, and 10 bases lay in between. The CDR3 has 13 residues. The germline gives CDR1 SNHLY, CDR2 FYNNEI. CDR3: CASNSGPNSPLHF. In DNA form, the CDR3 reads TGTGCCAGCAATTCAGGGCCTAATTCACCCCTCCACTTT.